Sequencing of this T cell receptor beta chain was carried out in a study of human T cells and chemical hapten exposure. V lost 1 base to trimming and J lost 0 bases; unmatched junction nucleotides: 9. Germline loops: CDR1 SGHKS, CDR2 YYEKEE (reference sequence). The CDR3 spans 19 residues. This clonotype appeared many times. The time point was: patch test 3, about 24 weeks after DPC sensitization. Treatment specified: therapeutic diphenylcyclopropenone sensitization with weekly scalp DPC. Via MiXCR, TCRdb re-called the RACE reads, giving one row per CDR3 protein. Among tens of thousands of distinct CDR3 sequences, 10% to 11% were seen once, and the ten largest hold about 3.5%.

The rearrangement uses TRBV5-5 and TRBJ2-3, with 12 positions matching TRBD2. Sequenced here: whole blood, sampled in connection with sensitization to the hapten diphenylcyclopropenone (DPC). This clonotype was sampled from a woman aged 45-60 years with alopecia areata. Some clones in this sample may be carry-over from other donors' samples. CDR3 in DNA: TGTGCCAGCAGCTTGAACCAACTAGCGGGAGGAGTGAGCACAGATACGCAGTATTTT. It encodes CASSLNQLAGGVSTDTQYF.